This T cell receptor beta chain was observed in a study of graft-versus-host responses after intestinal transplantation (dated by TCRdb to the early 2020s). Regarding the complete study: Multivisceral, liver-intestinal, or isolated intestinal transplants were received by the recipients. Every recipient was given anti-thymocyte globulin induction, followed by 2 to 3 years of maintenance tacrolimus and steroids. After intestinal transplantation, graft-versus-host and host-versus-graft alloreactive T cell clones were followed in the graft, circulation and bone marrow using bulk TCR-beta CDR3 sequencing. To identify alloreactive clones, pre-transplant mixed lymphocyte reaction products were sequenced and compared with unstimulated pre-transplant donor and recipient T cells. The cohort enrolled 20 to 30 intestinal transplant recipients, one of whom was a retransplant, and a few patients without pretransplant specimens were excluded. Donor T cell macrochimerism was defined as a peak of at least 4% donor T cells among recipient peripheral blood mononuclear cells. Instead of going to the commercial service, samples from a few later patients were sequenced in-house on an Illumina MiSeq and processed with MiXCR.

Blood samples were collected up to 4 times in the first month after transplant and then at least monthly when available. Libraries came from the immunoSEQ multiplex PCR assay. For most patients, genomic DNA was subjected to high-throughput TCR-beta CDR3 sequencing by Adaptive Biotechnologies. On the authors' methods: TCR sequencing data were retrieved from Adaptive's ImmunoSEQ software for 18 patients, whereas three other patients were processed with MiXCR and VDJtools. Because the origin of CDR3 nucleotide sequences shared between donor and recipient could not be assigned, those sequences were removed. To count as alloreactive, a clone needed at least 2-fold expansion over unstimulated cells and a minimum CFSE-low frequency of 0.002% (template counts) or 0.001% (read counts). A clone was considered mappable if detected in the sequenced pre-transplant spleen, lymph node, or MLR CFSE-low populations of the donor or recipient. The cumulative frequency of alloreactive clones was calculated as a percentage of all sequences, weighted by copy number. TCRdb mirrors the immuneACCESS table, restricted to in-frame sequences. Some clones are absent from its copies; in checked studies, under half trace to an unresolved V gene, and the reason for the others is unknown. The V and J calls and clone size come from that table; D and trimming were worked out from the DNA. This sample gives more than 55,000 clones in total; approximately 90% of them show up just once. 1.6% of the sample goes to the ten largest clones.

The full study reports these points: In the allografts of patients with donor T cell macrochimerism, GvH to HvG T cell clonal ratios were high. Early after transplant, peak levels of circulating GvH clones were found to be associated with declines in HvG clones. Conclusions were limited by the relatively low number and heterogeneity of intestinal transplant patients. GvH clones were detected in recipient bone marrow, and some of these GvH clones were observed earlier in ileal mucosa or blood, consistent with an intestinal mucosal origin.

Remarks on this clone: Its antigen is still unknown. No qualities accompany the bases; no much larger clone lies one base away.

This sequence was found in a human patient who received an intestinal transplant, so some T cells may come from the graft donor. Here the sequenced sample was PBMCs, taken 26 days after transplant.

CDR3 reads: CASSQDQWTGADTQYF. The DNA sequence is TGCGCCAGCAGCCAAGATCAATGGACAGGGGCAGATACGCAGTATTTT. The chain uses TRBV4-1 and TRBJ2-3; a stretch of 9 junction bases matches TRBD1. The germline V end is reduced by 0 bases and the J end by 4 bases; junction bases left unmatched: 5. CDR1 is given as MGHRA and CDR2 as YSYEKL, both from the germline V gene. The CDR3 holds 16 amino acids from the cysteine to the phenylalanine. The only DNA kept is the CDR3, 48 bases in frame from the first base.